This TCR beta chain appears in the sequencing data of a study of blood T cell repertoires in COVID-19 (dated by TCRdb to the early 2020s). Notes on the research overall: Samples covering the acute and convalescent phases of COVID-19 were provided by collaborators in the United States, Italy and Spain. The samples were drawn from two sources: the first 160 participants of the ongoing ImmuneRACE study, and 1,254 subjects contributed by 6 global collaborators. The dataset comprised deeply sampled blood TCRbeta repertoires from subjects exposed to, actively infected with, or recovered from COVID-19. The sample metadata nearly always contained a de-identified subject ID, COVID-19 status, age in years and sex. Where HLA class I and class II types were available, the types were taken from metadata supplied by the sample provider, not from assay-based typing. A freely available public database, intended as a resource for researchers studying the immune response to SARS-CoV-2, is where the repertoires were released. The prospective study material was composed of cDNA or gDNA derived from T cells, B-cell-depleted T cells, or PBMCs. Paper-wide results and their limitations: The amount of clinical and demographic metadata varied by source and participant and was provided uncurated.

TCRbeta CDR3 regions were amplified from genomic DNA by means of the immunoSEQ Assay, a bias-controlled multiplex PCR. From the authors' description of their analysis: Nucleated cell counts per sample were estimated from amplification of reference gene primers within the assay. To quantify the absolute abundance of each unique TCRbeta CDR3 rearrangement, sequence reads were collapsed and filtered. Productive Simpson clonality was computed per sample as the square root of Simpson's diversity index over productive rearrangements. TCRdb mirrors the immuneACCESS table, restricted to in-frame sequences. Some clones are absent from its copies; in checked studies, under half trace to an unresolved V gene, and the reason for the others is unknown. From that table come the V and J calls and clone size; the DNA was used to work out D and trimming. This sample gives 250,000 to 300,000 clones in total; roughly 80% of them show up just once. Of the sample, around 4.5% is held by the ten largest clones.

A note on this clone: Its cognate antigen has yet to be identified. No base quality values were provided; no much bigger clone lies one nucleotide off.

CDR1 and CDR2 are read off the germline V gene as MGHRA and YSYEKL. Trimming at the junction amounts to 2 bases on V and 8 bases on J, and the germline ends lie 9 bases apart. Spanning cysteine to phenylalanine, the CDR3 consists of 13 amino acids. Of the read, only the CDR3 DNA is kept; its 39 bases are in frame from base 1. Samples from volunteer blood donors who had recovered from COVID-19 were contributed by a second Seattle source. Each collaborating institution followed its own protocols to collect whole blood in K2EDTA tubes. Collaborator samples were shipped for TCRbeta analysis as frozen whole blood, isolated PBMCs, or DNA extracted from either sample type.

In this chain, TRBV4-1 is recombined with TRBJ2-2; the D gene is unclear. The TCR originated in a man in his fifties or sixties who had recovered from COVID-19. Sequenced: peripheral blood. The DNA sequence is TGCGCCAGCAGCCAAAATGGGCCGGGGGAGCTGTTTTTT. It translates as CASSQNGPGELFF.